This T cell receptor beta chain was sequenced during a study of T cell repertoires in cytomegalovirus infection. Via MiXCR, TCRdb re-called the reads, giving one row per CDR3 protein. The repertoire holds around 180,000 distinct CDR3 sequences, 15% to 20% seen once, with around 3.1% in the top ten. The CDR3 contains 12 residues. The germline V gene has CDR1 MDHEN and CDR2 SYDVKM. The V gene lost 3 bases and the J gene lost 7 bases, with 9 bases spanning the gap. This clonotype was obtained from a human donor in good health (CMV status not recorded). Some clones in this sample may be carry-over from other donors' samples. The sample taken for sequencing was PBMCs. The chain combines TRBV28 with TRBJ1-1; D not resolved. The DNA for the CDR3 is TGTGCCAGCAGTTTTTCTGGGCTTGAAGCTTTCTTT. Amino acid sequence: CASSFSGLEAFF.